This T cell receptor beta chain was profiled in a study of technical replicates of blood from a few donors. With 7 bases removed from V and 1 base from J, the gap between germline ends came to 11 bases. Germline CDR1 is SGHRS and CDR2 is YFSETQ. The CDR3 loop spans 13 amino acids. Profiled with immunoSEQ multiplex PCR; TCRdb holds only in-frame clones, not every one. The data show 85,000 to 100,000 clones, more than 90% seen once. The TCR originated in a human donor in good health. J is TRBJ1-1 and V is TRBV5-1; D gene uncertain. The sample consisted of T cells isolated from PBMCs. CDR3: CASADIKNTEAFF. For the CDR3, the DNA is TGCGCCAGCGCAGACATCAAGAACACTGAAGCTTTCTTT. Supplemented by reference TRBV5-1 and TRBJ1-1, the full variable domain reads KAGVTQTPRYLIKTRGQQVTLSCSPISGHRSVSWYQQTPGQGLQFLFEYFSETQRNKGNFPGRFSGRQFSNSRSEMNVSTLELGDSALYLCASADIKNTEAFFGQGTRLTVV.